A selection of T cell receptor beta chains follows, all from one sample in a study of neoadjuvant anti-PD-1 for oral cavity cancer. Profiled with immunoSEQ multiplex PCR; TCRdb holds only in-frame clones, not every one. The sample has 6,000 to 9,000 clones, over 50% seen once; the top ten hold around 3.4%. Sequencing was performed on PBMCs, taken after nivolumab (anti-PD-1) treatment. The origin of the receptors is a person between 35 and 79 years old with oral cavity squamous cell carcinoma. Each CDR3 is given with its conserved first and last residue. A D gene is named only where the DNA matches it firmly. Expanded clones get a size class; other rows say once, few or many, or leave the size out.

TRBV27	TRBJ1-6	.	.	CASSDRTQGSPLHF	TGTGCCAGCAGTGACAGGACCCAGGGTTCACCCCTCCACTTT
TRBV10-3	TRBJ2-5	once	.	CASRRGETQYF	TGTGCCAGCCGAAGGGGGGAGACCCAGTACTTC
TRBV7-8	TRBJ1-1	.	.	CASSLAVQGQNLNTEAFF	TGTGCCAGCAGCTTAGCGGTTCAAGGACAGAATCTTAACACTGAAGCTTTCTTT
TRBV5-1	TRBJ1-1	.	.	CASSLVRGEEAFF	TGCGCCAGCAGCTTGGTTCGGGGGGAAGAAGCTTTCTTT
TRBV7-9	TRBJ1-3	.	TRBD1	CASSSPWTGRRNTIYF	TGTGCCAGCAGCTCCCCATGGACAGGGAGGCGAAACACCATATATTTT
TRBV28	TRBJ1-3	.	TRBD1	CASSLSGQGSGNTIYF	TGTGCCAGCAGTTTATCGGGACAGGGGTCCGGAAACACCATATATTTT
TRBV6-1	TRBJ2-5	.	.	CASSEAGGTGGETQYF	TGTGCCAGCAGTGAAGCGGGGGGGACGGGGGGCGAGACCCAGTACTTC
TRBV28	TRBJ1-3	.	.	CASRMRGLSGNTIYF	TGTGCCAGCAGGATGAGGGGTCTCTCTGGAAACACCATATATTTT
TRBV5-6	TRBJ2-3	.	TRBD2	CASSRPEGGGSTDTQYF	TGTGCCAGCAGCAGGCCCGAGGGCGGGGGATCCACAGATACGCAGTATTTT
TRBV30	TRBJ2-1	.	.	CACPSQGKYNEQFF	TGTGCCTGTCCTTCGCAGGGGAAATACAATGAGCAGTTCTTC
TRBV10-1	TRBJ2-2	.	.	CASSPLWGGPGELFF	TGCGCCAGCAGTCCCCTTTGGGGGGGCCCCGGGGAGCTGTTTTTT
TRBV7-9	TRBJ1-4	.	.	CASSLAGFEKLFF	TGTGCCAGCAGCTTAGCCGGGTTTGAAAAACTGTTTTTT
TRBV19	TRBJ1-5	.	TRBD1	CASLTGTGYSNQPQHF	TGTGCCAGCCTGACAGGGACGGGCTATAGCAATCAGCCCCAGCATTTT
TRBV7-9	TRBJ1-1	.	.	CASSLEVMNTEAFF	TGTGCCAGCAGCTTAGAGGTAATGAACACTGAAGCTTTCTTT
TRBV7-2	TRBJ1-2	few	.	CASSDNYGYTF	TGTGCCAGCAGCGACAACTATGGCTACACCTTC
TRBV11-3	TRBJ1-6	.	.	CASSKGNHNSPLHF	TGTGCCAGCAGCAAGGGGAACCATAATTCACCCCTCCACTTT
TRBV7-8	TRBJ1-1	.	.	CASSPGTPSTEAFF	TGTGCCAGCAGCCCCGGGACACCATCCACTGAAGCTTTCTTT
TRBV7-2	TRBJ2-1	.	.	CASSLGAQTGEQFF	TGTGCCAGCAGCTTAGGCGCACAGACAGGTGAGCAGTTCTTC
TRBV4-1	TRBJ1-6	.	.	CASSQLVDNSPLHF	TGCGCCAGCAGCCAACTGGTAGACAATTCACCCCTCCACTTT
TRBV6-6	TRBJ1-5	few	.	CASNVQGGNQPQHF	TGTGCCAGCAACGTACAGGGTGGCAATCAGCCCCAGCATTTT
TRBV4-3	TRBJ1-1	few	.	CASSQDRGNTEAFF	TGCGCCAGCAGCCAAGATCGGGGTAACACTGAAGCTTTCTTT
TRBV19	TRBJ2-1	.	TRBD2	CASSGRTSGGINEQFF	TGTGCCAGTAGTGGGCGGACTAGCGGGGGGATTAATGAGCAGTTCTTC
TRBV28	TRBJ1-5	.	.	CASSFLPDSNQPQHF	TGTGCCAGCAGTTTTCTTCCGGATAGCAATCAGCCCCAGCATTTT
TRBV2	TRBJ1-3	few	.	CASSPLAAAGNTIYF	TGTGCCAGCAGCCCTCTGGCTGCAGCTGGAAACACCATATATTTT
TRBV5-4	TRBJ1-4	once	TRBD1	CASSVDRDRIFEKLFF	TGTGCCAGCAGCGTGGACCGGGACAGGATTTTCGAAAAACTGTTTTTT
TRBV2	TRBJ2-3	.	.	CASRALTSTDTQYF	TGTGCCAGCAGGGCCCTGACTAGCACAGATACGCAGTATTTT
TRBV15	TRBJ2-3	.	.	CATRAGSGFRTDTQYF	TGTGCCACCCGGGCAGGTTCGGGTTTTAGGACAGATACGCAGTATTTT
TRBV15	TRBJ1-4	few	TRBD1	CATSRETGSASGEKLFF	TGTGCCACCAGCAGAGAGACAGGGTCTGCTTCTGGAGAAAAACTGTTTTTT